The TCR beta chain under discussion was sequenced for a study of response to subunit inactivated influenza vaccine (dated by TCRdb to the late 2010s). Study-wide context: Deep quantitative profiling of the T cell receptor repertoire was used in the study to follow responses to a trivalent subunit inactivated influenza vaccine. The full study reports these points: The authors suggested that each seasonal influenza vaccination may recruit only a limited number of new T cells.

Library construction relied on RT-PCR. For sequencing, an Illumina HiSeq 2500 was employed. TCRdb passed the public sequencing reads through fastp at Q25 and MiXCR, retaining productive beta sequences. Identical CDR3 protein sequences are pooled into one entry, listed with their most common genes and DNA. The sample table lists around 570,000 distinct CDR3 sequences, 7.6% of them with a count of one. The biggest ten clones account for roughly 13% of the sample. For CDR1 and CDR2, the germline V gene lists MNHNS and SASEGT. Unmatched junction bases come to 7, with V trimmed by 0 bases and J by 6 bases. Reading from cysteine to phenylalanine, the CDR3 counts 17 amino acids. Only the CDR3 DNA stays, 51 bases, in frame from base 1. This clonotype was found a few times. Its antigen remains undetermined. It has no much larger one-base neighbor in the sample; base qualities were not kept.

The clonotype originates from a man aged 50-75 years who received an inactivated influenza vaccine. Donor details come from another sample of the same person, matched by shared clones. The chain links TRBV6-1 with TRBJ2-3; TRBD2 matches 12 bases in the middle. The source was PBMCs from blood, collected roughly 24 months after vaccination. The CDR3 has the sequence CASSEAPSGGAWDTQYF. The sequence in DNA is TGTGCCAGCAGTGAAGCGCCTAGCGGGGGGGCTTGGGATACGCAGTATTTT.